The present T cell receptor (beta chain) was sequenced within a study of OX40 agonist ivuxolimab in advanced cancers. For the wider study: The costimulatory receptor OX40 (CD134) was targeted by ivuxolimab, a fully human IgG2 agonistic monoclonal antibody. Intravenous ivuxolimab was administered to patients every 2 weeks at six dose levels: 0.01, 0.1, 0.3, 1.5, 3 and 10 mg/kg. Of the roughly 52 dose-escalation patients, hepatocellular carcinoma was present in about 20, melanoma in approximately 15, renal cell carcinoma in 9 and head and neck cancer in 9. In the dose-escalation cohort, 75% to 85% of patients were male, and the mean age was roughly 60 years with a range of roughly 20 to 79. Patients were allowed to have had prior anti-PD-1, anti-PD-L1 or anti-CTLA-4 therapy, and approximately 40% of the dose-escalation patients had previously received checkpoint inhibitors. Partial responses occurred in three dose-escalation patients: two with cutaneous melanoma and one with hepatocellular carcinoma. Peripheral TCRbeta sequencing aimed to test whether ivuxolimab altered TCR sequence diversity and caused clonal T-cell expansion. The paper covers the monotherapy dose-escalation part of the phase I ivuxolimab trial, which included N of about 50 patients. Paper-wide results and their limitations: In the 0.1-3.0 mg/kg groups, partial responders had among the lowest normalized peripheral clonal expansion, particularly in CD8+ T cells. Low levels of normalized T-cell clonal expansion were also shown by some nonresponding patients. At doses of 0.1 to 3.0 mg/kg, clonal expansion of both CD4+ and CD8+ blood T cells was observed from baseline to week 6. The antigen specificity of the clonally expanded peripheral T cells was not determined. After ivuxolimab, expanded clones were on average more numerous among CD8+ T cells than among CD4+ T cells.

For sequencing of the TCRbeta CDR3 region, genomic DNA was extracted from the sorted cells. The immunoSEQ Assay was used for sequencing of TCRbeta CDR3 regions. Imported from immuneACCESS, the table was reduced by TCRdb to in-frame sequences with V and J called. These copies leave out some clones; in studies compared against another copy, an unresolved V gene accounts for under half, and the cause of the remainder is not known. This sample is represented by some 14,000 clones; about two thirds of them were singletons. Of the sample, approximately 40% falls within the top ten clones. Inclusive of the bounding cysteine and phenylalanine, the CDR3 is 13 residues long. Only the CDR3 part of the read is kept: 39 bases, read in frame from the first base. Looking up the germline V gene yields CDR1 MRHNA and CDR2 SNTAGT. V is reduced by 5 bases and J by 10 bases, leaving a spacing of 15 bases between them.

About this clone: Its antigen remains undetermined. Base quality data are lacking; no much larger clone is found one base away.

Patients with autoimmune disease history or receiving systemic immunosuppression were excluded from the trial. Peripheral blood for TCR sequencing was collected from all dose cohorts at baseline, on cycle 4 day 1, and on cycle 7 day 1. The samples were drawn from a first-in-human, open-label, multicenter phase I dose-escalation trial of ivuxolimab. Adults with locally advanced or metastatic head and neck squamous cell, hepatocellular, melanoma or renal cell carcinoma were enrolled in the trial. Before TCR sequencing, CD4+ T cells and CD8+ T cells from peripheral blood were sorted into separate populations.

Recombination linked TRBV6-4 to TRBJ2-1; the D segment cannot be called with confidence. The specimen comprised CD4+ or CD8+ T cells sorted from blood, sampled in a trial of the OX40 agonist ivuxolimab. This TCR was sampled from an adult with an advanced solid tumor such as melanoma, head and neck, liver or kidney cancer. In nucleotides, the sequence is TGTGCCAGCAGTCCCACCTCCCAAGGGGAGCAGTTCTTC. This yields the protein CASSPTSQGEQFF.